Detailed here is one TCR beta chain. Its antigen is currently unknown. The record originates from a study of cytomegalovirus exposure and HLA in healthy donors. Whole-study context: Findings of an earlier analysis included more than 90 million unique TCR beta sequences from 180 million or so T cells. Overall study findings and caveats: Within the data, a cluster of highly shared sequence variants was likely a sequencing artifact.

The PCR made use of 60 Vbeta and 13 Jbeta primers. Sequencing used immunoSEQ multiplex PCR; TCRdb keeps in-frame clones, though not all of them. Here the sample spans 150,000 to 200,000 clones, about three quarters being singletons. V was shortened by 4 bases and J by 0 bases, with 13 bases between the two germline ends. The CDR3 covers 15 residues. Per germline, CDR1 SGHRS and CDR2 YFSETQ. The material sequenced was PBMCs. The clonotype was recovered from a woman in her forties in good health and CMV-seropositive. This rearrangement joins TRBV5-1 to TRBJ2-5; possible D gene TRBD2, 6 bases. The CDR3 region has the DNA TGCGCCAGCAGCGCCGGGACTCTGTACCAAGAGACCCAGTACTTC. This encodes CASSAGTLYQETQYF.